The T cell receptor beta chain under discussion was sequenced for a study of blood T cell repertoires in COVID-19. For the study at large: Acute and convalescent COVID-19 samples came from the United States, Italy and Spain. In each case, the material was cDNA or gDNA derived from T cells, B-cell-depleted T cells, or PBMCs.

How the authors handled the data: Counts of nucleated cells, estimated from reference gene primer amplification, were obtained. This table comes from immunoSEQ multiplex PCR, and its TCRdb copy is limited to in-frame clones, with some not included. V, J and clone size reflect that table, while D and trimming were determined from the DNA. The sample holds some 170,000 clones, 70% to 85% seen once. Two negative PCRs, clearance, or symptom resolution had been documented for recovered Cohort 3 donors. The specimen sequenced was PBMCs or T cells enriched from blood (not recorded which). The sequence was obtained from a man aged 50 or older who had recovered from COVID-19.

CDR3 nucleotide sequence: TGTGCCAGCAGCCTCCAGGGAGGGGATTTCGAGACCCAGTACTTC. Translation gives CASSLQGGDFETQYF. V usage is TRBV14 and J usage is TRBJ2-5, with TRBD2 matching 7 bases. The germline V gene encodes CDR1 SGHDN and CDR2 FVKESK. Trimming took 4 bases from V and 5 from J; bases not matched to a gene: 10. The CDR3 consists of 15 residues.